What follows is one T cell receptor (beta chain) and its context. The data are from a study of blood T cell repertoires in COVID-19. V lost 2 bases to trimming and J lost 2 bases, with 11 bases between them. Germline CDR1 SGHRS, CDR2 YFSETQ. The CDR3 has 14 residues. The protocol was immunoSEQ multiplex PCR, while the TCRdb copy is restricted to in-frame clones and leaves out a portion. The sample lists some 250,000 clones, about nine tenths seen once, with under 6.5% in the top ten. V usage is TRBV5-1 and J usage is TRBJ2-7; possibly TRBD1 for D (5 bases). What was sequenced was peripheral blood. The clonotype originates from a man between 60 and 75 years old with acute or convalescent COVID-19. CDR3 loop: CASSLRQNTYEQYF. The CDR3 DNA follows: TGCGCCAGCAGCTTACGACAGAATACCTACGAGCAGTACTTC.